This entry lists 13 T cell receptor beta chains sequenced from one sample in a study of blood T cell repertoires in COVID-19. Method: immunoSEQ multiplex PCR; TCRdb's copy keeps in-frame clones and lacks some. Of 250,000 or so clones detected, around 88% appear once; the ten largest clones hold around 1.4%. Sequencing input: peripheral blood. These receptors were taken from a man aged 80 or over with acute or convalescent COVID-19.

The rearrangement links TRBV3-1 (or the pseudogene TRBV3-2) to TRBJ2-3; tentatively, D is TRBD2 (6 bases). V lost 1 base to trimming and J lost 5 bases, with 16 bases between them. The germline V gene has CDR1 LGHDT and CDR2 YNNKEL (reference sequence). CDR3 length: 16 residues. CDR3 amino acids: CASSQGLGRSRDTQYF. DNA of the CDR3: TGTGCCAGCAGCCAAGGACTAGGGCGGAGTCGAGATACGCAGTATTTT.

This clone was seen more than once but under ten times. The chain is built from TRBV24-1 and TRBJ2-4, with D maybe TRBD1 (8 bases). Germline V lookup: CDR1 KGHDR, CDR2 SFDVKD. This CDR3 contains 13 residues. V dropped 9 bases and J dropped 7 bases, with 15 bases sitting between them. CDR3 amino acids: CATQGQGGNIQYF. In nucleotides, the CDR3 is TGTGCCACCCAAGGACAGGGAGGGAACATTCAGTACTTC.

V is TRBV5-1 and J is TRBJ1-4, with a possible D match to TRBD1 (6 bases). CDR3 length: 15 residues. V lost 7 bases to trimming and J lost 2 bases, with 15 bases between them. Germline values: CDR1 SGHRS, CDR2 YFSETQ. DNA of the CDR3: TGCGCCAGCGGCAACGGGGGGGCGACTAATGAAAAACTGTTTTTT. Protein product: CASGNGGATNEKLFF. The variable domain in full, with the rest retrieved from reference TRBV5-1 and TRBJ1-4, is KAGVTQTPRYLIKTRGQQVTLSCSPISGHRSVSWYQQTPGQGLQFLFEYFSETQRNKGNFPGRFSGRQFSNSRSEMNVSTLELGDSALYLCASGNGGATNEKLFFGSGTQLSVL.

This clone was seen more than once but under ten times. Other DNA sequences in this sample translate to the same CDR3. This chain joins TRBV19 and TRBJ1-2, with TRBD1 matching 8 bases. The V segment lost 5 bases and the J segment 3 bases; nucleotides outside the gene matches: 2. The CDR3 covers 13 residues. Looked up from germline, CDR1 is LNHDA and CDR2 is SQIVND (reference sequence). CDR3 coding DNA: TGTGCCAGTAGTCCGACAGGGGACTATGGCTACACCTTC. Its translation: CASSPTGDYGYTF.

The V call is TRBV5-4, the J call TRBJ2-7, with 8 bases fitting TRBD1. CDR1 and CDR2 (germline): SGHNT, YYREEE (reference sequence). The CDR3 extends over 13 amino acids. J was trimmed by 6 bases and V by 3 bases; bases with no gene match: 5. For the CDR3, the DNA is TGTGCCAGCAGCTACGACAGGGGTCTCGAGCAGTACTTC. It codes for CASSYDRGLEQYF.

This chain links TRBV5-1 with TRBJ2-3, with 8 bases that match TRBD1. Per germline, CDR1 SGHRS and CDR2 YFSETQ. V lost 2 bases, J lost 5 bases, and 4 bases stayed unmatched. This CDR3 is 14 amino acids long. The CDR3, as DNA: TGCGCCAGCAGCTTACAGGGGGTTGAAGATACGCAGTATTTT. Translating it yields CASSLQGVEDTQYF.

The chain combines TRBV6-4 with TRBJ2-3; the match to TRBD2 covers 7 bases. Trimming at V came to 4 bases and at J to 6 bases, leaving 7 bases not matched to a gene. The CDR3 is 14 residues long. Germline V lookup: CDR1 MRHNA, CDR2 SNTAGT. The CDR3 region is CASSGTSTADTQYF. CDR3 in DNA: TGTGCCAGCAGTGGGACTAGTACCGCTGATACGCAGTATTTT.

The CDR3, as DNA: TGTGCCAGCAGCTTATCTGGACAGGGGGTAAAGACCCAGTACTTC. Protein: CASSLSGQGVKTQYF. The chain uses TRBV11-2 and TRBJ2-5, with TRBD1 matching over 10 bases. The CDR3 covers 15 residues. Germline-derived CDR1 and CDR2 are SGHAT and FQNNGV. With 2 bases clipped from V and 6 bases from J, the junction kept 6 bases outside the gene matches.

The chain links TRBV7-9 to TRBJ2-1; TRBD1 matches at 11 bases. After removal of 3 bases from V and 3 bases from J, the junction contained 4 bases not matched to a gene. This CDR3 contains 16 residues. Germline V gene data show CDR1 as SEHNR and CDR2 as FQNEAQ (reference sequence). The CDR3 bases are TGTGCCAGCAGCTTTGGGACAGGGGGTTTCTACAATGAGCAGTTCTTC. Translation: CASSFGTGGFYNEQFF.

The DNA of the CDR3 is TGTGCCAGCAGCAGACTGAGCTATAATTCACCCCTCCACTTT. This sequence encodes CASSRLSYNSPLHF. The rearrangement links TRBV2 to TRBJ1-6; D unclear. The CDR3 runs to 14 residues. Germline CDR1 and CDR2: SNHLY and FYNNEI. The V end lost 6 bases, the J end lost 3 bases, and 9 bases lay between the germline ends.

The V and J genes are TRBV6-2 or TRBV6-3 and TRBJ1-6; D is perhaps TRBD1 (6 bases). V was cut by 2 bases and J by 6 bases, with 17 bases left in between. The CDR3 loop spans 17 amino acids. Germline-derived CDR1 and CDR2 are MNHEY and SVGEGT. CDR3 protein: CASSYLWSGDTNSPLHF. The CDR3 nucleotides read TGTGCCAGCAGTTACCTATGGAGCGGGGACACTAATTCACCCCTCCACTTT.

This rearrangement joins TRBV7-2 to TRBJ1-1; D unresolved. The CDR3 is 13 amino acids. Germline CDR1 SGHTA, CDR2 FQGNSA. V lost 5 bases and J lost 3, with 10 bases in between. In DNA, the CDR3 is TGTGCCAGCAGCCTCACAGAGCACACTGAAGCTTTCTTT. Encoded protein: CASSLTEHTEAFF.

This clone came up a few times. The chain recombines TRBV4-3 with TRBJ1-3; the match to TRBD1 covers 11 bases. This CDR3 has 16 amino acids. The V gene's germline CDR1 is LGHNA and CDR2 YSLEER. V shed 0 bases and J 7 bases; nucleotides not matched to a gene: 5. The DNA for the CDR3 is TGCGCCAGCAGCCAAGAAGGACAGGGGGCTTTTAACACCATATATTTT. Protein: CASSQEGQGAFNTIYF.